Sequencing of this T cell receptor beta chain was carried out in a study of blood T cell repertoires in COVID-19. On the study more broadly: COVID-19 samples from acute and convalescent phases originated in the United States, Italy and Spain. PBMCs, B-cell-depleted T cells, or T cells provided the cDNA or gDNA that made up the material.

Source study methods: Reference gene primer amplification in the assay estimated nucleated cell counts. Repertoires were generated with immunoSEQ multiplex PCR, while TCRdb's copy carries only in-frame clones and drops some. V and J calls and clone size are copied from that table; D and trimming were computed from the DNA. The sample has approximately 280,000 clones, about 81% seen once. V was pared by 5 bases and J by 0 bases, with 14 bases of the junction left unmatched. The CDR3 runs 19 residues. Germline V gene sequence: CDR1 SGHNT, CDR2 YENEEA. The receptor's source is a human donor with COVID-19, enrolled during active disease. The donor label of this sample is uncertain. Sequenced material: peripheral blood. This chain links TRBV11-3 with TRBJ2-1; TRBD2 matches 9 bases. CDR3 nucleotides: TGTGCCAGCAGCCCCGGGCCGGGACTAGCTAGGAGCTCCTACAATGAGCAGTTCTTC. Its translation is CASSPGPGLARSSYNEQFF.